This T cell receptor (beta chain) was profiled in a study of patients and donors after allogeneic stem cell transplantation. This clonotype has at least ten counts. Germline trimming cut 9 bases from V and 6 bases from J; bases unmatched to any gene: 5. This CDR3 comprises 13 residues. CDR1 and CDR2 from the germline V gene are MNHNS and SASEGT. A single record per CDR3 protein comes from TCRdb applying MiXCR to the RT-PCR reads. The repertoire holds approximately 410,000 distinct CDR3 sequences, 16% seen once, with 6% to 8% in the top ten. The sequence came from a human donor who was either an allogeneic HSCT recipient or a stem cell or donor lymphocyte infusion donor (not recorded which). It is not recorded whose cells these are; they may come from a transplant donor. The chain recombines TRBV6-1 with TRBJ2-2; 9 bases align to TRBD1. The sequenced material came from blood, either unsorted or a sorted T cell fraction (not recorded which). CDR3 amino acids: CASRQGEAGELFF. DNA of the CDR3: TGTGCCAGTAGACAGGGGGAGGCCGGGGAGCTGTTTTTT.